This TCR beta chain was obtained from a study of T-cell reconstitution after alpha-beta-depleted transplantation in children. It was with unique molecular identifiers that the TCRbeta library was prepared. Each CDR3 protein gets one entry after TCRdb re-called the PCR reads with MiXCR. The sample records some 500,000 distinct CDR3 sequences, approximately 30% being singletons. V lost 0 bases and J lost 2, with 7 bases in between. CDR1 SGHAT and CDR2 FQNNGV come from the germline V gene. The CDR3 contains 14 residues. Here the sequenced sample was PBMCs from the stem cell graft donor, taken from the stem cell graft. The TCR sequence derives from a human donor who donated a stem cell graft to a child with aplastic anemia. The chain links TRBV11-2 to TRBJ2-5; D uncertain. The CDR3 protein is CASSLDRIQETQYF. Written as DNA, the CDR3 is TGTGCCAGCAGCTTAGATCGGATTCAAGAGACCCAGTACTTC.